The 5 T cell receptor beta chains in this list originate from one sample, sequenced in a study of shared clonotypes between healthy human individuals. TCRdb keeps only in-frame clones here, not all; method: immunoSEQ multiplex PCR. The sample consists of millions of clones, around 90% of them appearing once. Sequenced material: naive CD4+ T cells sorted from blood. Regarding subset: CD45RA+ positively selected. Receptors were obtained from a man between 18 and 35 years old in good health.

The genes are TRBV5-6 and TRBJ1-4; 7 nucleotides match TRBD1. J gave up 5 bases and V 0 bases, and 1 base lay outside the gene matches. Germline V gives CDR1 SGHDT, CDR2 YYEEEE. The CDR3 covers 14 residues. The CDR3: CASSLEGANEKLFF. CDR3 bases: TGTGCCAGCAGCTTGGAGGGGGCAAATGAAAAACTGTTTTTT.

The rearrangement joins TRBV7-9 to TRBJ1-6; TRBD1 matches 10 bases. The CDR3 has 13 residues. After removal of 9 bases from V and 8 bases from J, the junction contained 4 bases not matched to a gene. CDR1 and CDR2 from the germline V gene are SEHNR and FQNEAQ (reference sequence). The CDR3 bases are TGTGCCAGTGACAGGGGGCGTGATTCACCCCTCCACTTT. Translation: CASDRGRDSPLHF.

This rearrangement joins TRBV5-1 to TRBJ2-1, with TRBD2 matching over 12 bases. This CDR3 spans 16 amino acids. V shed 0 bases, J shed 8 bases, and the junction held 6 bases outside the gene matches. In germline, CDR1 is SGHRS, CDR2 YFSETQ. The CDR3 sequence: CASSLDLAGGPYEQFF. The DNA of the CDR3 is TGCGCCAGCAGCTTGGATCTAGCGGGAGGGCCTTATGAGCAGTTCTTC.

The chain joins TRBV6-1 to TRBJ2-1; 7 nucleotides match TRBD2. Germline trimming cut 3 bases from V and 12 bases from J; bases unmatched to any gene: 2. The CDR3 is made up of 11 amino acids. The V gene's germline CDR1 is MNHNS and CDR2 SASEGT. CDR3 loop: CASSEGGWQFF. CDR3 DNA: TGTGCCAGCAGTGAGGGAGGGTGGCAGTTCTTC.

The chain has TRBV11-2 and TRBJ1-1; D might be TRBD1 (5 bases). The germline CDR1 and CDR2 sequences are SGHAT and FQNNGV. Trimming removed 8 bases from V and 0 bases from J, with 16 bases in between. The CDR3 covers 15 residues. The CDR3 nucleotides read TGTGCCAGCGGGACGGGGCCGGTTGTGAACACTGAAGCTTTCTTT. It encodes CASGTGPVVNTEAFF.